The present entry profiles one TCR beta chain with its context. What it recognizes is unknown. This specimen belongs to a study of cytomegalovirus exposure and HLA in healthy donors. General study points: Presence/absence analyses took donor sequencing depth as roughly uniform.

V lost 5 bases, J lost 8 bases, and 15 bases lay in between. In germline, CDR1 is LNHDA, CDR2 SQIVND (reference sequence). The CDR3 loop spans 13 amino acids. 60 Vbeta and 13 Jbeta primers were used in PCR. Some clones are missing from TCRdb's copy, which holds only in-frame ones; the method was immunoSEQ multiplex PCR. The sample lists hundreds of thousands of clones, approximately 82% seen once, with more than 0.5% in the top ten. V and J are TRBV19 and TRBJ1-2, with D possibly matching TRBD1 (5 bases). The clonotype originates from a woman in her forties in good health and CMV-seronegative. The sample was PBMCs. CDR3 amino acids: CASSVDKKRGYTF. CDR3 bases: TGTGCCAGTAGTGTGGACAAAAAGAGGGGCTACACCTTC.